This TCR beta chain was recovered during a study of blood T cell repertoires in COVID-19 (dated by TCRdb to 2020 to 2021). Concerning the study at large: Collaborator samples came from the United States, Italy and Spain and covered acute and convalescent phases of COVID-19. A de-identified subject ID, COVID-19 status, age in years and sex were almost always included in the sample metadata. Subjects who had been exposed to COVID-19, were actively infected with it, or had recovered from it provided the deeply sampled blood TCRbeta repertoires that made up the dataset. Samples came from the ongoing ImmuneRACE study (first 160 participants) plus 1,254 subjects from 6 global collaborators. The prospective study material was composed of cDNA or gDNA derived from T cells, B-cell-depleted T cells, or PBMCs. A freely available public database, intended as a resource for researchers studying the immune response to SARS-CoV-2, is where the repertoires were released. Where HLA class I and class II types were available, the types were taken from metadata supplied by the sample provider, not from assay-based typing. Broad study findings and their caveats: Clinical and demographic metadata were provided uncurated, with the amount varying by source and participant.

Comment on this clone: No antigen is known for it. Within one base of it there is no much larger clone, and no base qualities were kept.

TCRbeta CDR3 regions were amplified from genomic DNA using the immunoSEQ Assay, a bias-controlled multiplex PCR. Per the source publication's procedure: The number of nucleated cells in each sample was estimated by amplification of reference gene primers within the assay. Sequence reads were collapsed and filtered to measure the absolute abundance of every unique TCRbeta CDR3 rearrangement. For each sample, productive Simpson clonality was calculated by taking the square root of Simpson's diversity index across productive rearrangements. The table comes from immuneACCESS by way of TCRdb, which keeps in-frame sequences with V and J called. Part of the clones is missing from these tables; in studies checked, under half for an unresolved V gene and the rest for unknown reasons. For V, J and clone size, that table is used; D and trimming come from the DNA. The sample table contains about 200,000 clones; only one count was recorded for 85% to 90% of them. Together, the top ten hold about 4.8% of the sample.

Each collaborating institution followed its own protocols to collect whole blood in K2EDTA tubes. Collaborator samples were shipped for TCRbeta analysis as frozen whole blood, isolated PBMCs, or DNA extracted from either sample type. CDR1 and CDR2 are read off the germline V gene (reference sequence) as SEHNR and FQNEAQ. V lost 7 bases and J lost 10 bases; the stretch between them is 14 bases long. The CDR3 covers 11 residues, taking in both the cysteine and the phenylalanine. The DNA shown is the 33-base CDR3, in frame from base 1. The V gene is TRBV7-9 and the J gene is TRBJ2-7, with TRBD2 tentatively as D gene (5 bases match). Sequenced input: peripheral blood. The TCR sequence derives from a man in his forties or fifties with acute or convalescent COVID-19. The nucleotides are TGTGCCAGCACCCTGGACGGGATTCAGTACTTC. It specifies CASTLDGIQYF.